Shown below are 5 T cell receptor beta chains from a single sample sequenced in a study of shared clonotypes between healthy human individuals. Only in-frame clones appear in the TCRdb table, and some are missing; sequencing was by immunoSEQ multiplex PCR. The table includes around 980,000 clones, approximately 80% detected once. Material: memory CD4+ T cells from PBMCs. Subset of the sample: CD45RA-negative fraction. Receptors were obtained from a man aged 18 to 30 in good health. Some clones in this sample may be carry-over from other donors' samples.

This clone has only one observation. V is TRBV4-1 and J is TRBJ2-5, with D hard to call. Trimming took off 0 bases at V and 7 bases at J, with 15 bases between the two ends. The V gene's germline CDR1 is MGHRA and CDR2 YSYEKL. The CDR3 runs to 15 residues. This chain's CDR3 is CASSQDPVTHGTQYF. CDR3 bases: TGCGCCAGCAGCCAAGATCCTGTCACCCACGGGACCCAGTACTTC.

At least ten counts were recorded for this clone. This rearrangement joins TRBV18 to TRBJ1-2; 7 bases line up with TRBD1. Germline lookup yields CDR1 KGHSH and CDR2 LQKENI. The CDR3 extends over 13 amino acids. V shed 4 bases, J shed 2 bases, and the junction held 1 base outside the gene matches. The CDR3 sequence: CASSQTGNYGYTF. The CDR3 DNA follows: TGTGCCAGCTCACAGACAGGGAACTATGGCTACACCTTC.

This rearrangement joins TRBV6-1 to TRBJ2-5; D possibly corresponds to TRBD2 (6 bases). This CDR3 is built from 13 residues. Germline CDR1 is MNHNS and CDR2 is SASEGT. The V gene lost 7 bases and the J gene lost 4 bases, with 13 bases spanning the gap. The CDR3 nucleotides are TGTGCCAGCACTCGCGGGGTAGGAGAGACCCAGTACTTC. It translates to CASTRGVGETQYF.

As regards this clone: Only one base separates this from a far larger clonotype, so it likely reflects a read error. Different DNA sequences within this sample yield the same CDR3. This chain uses TRBV25-1 with TRBJ1-1; the match to TRBD1 covers 8 bases. CDR3 length: 15 residues. CDR1 MGHDK and CDR2 SYGVNS come from the germline V gene. The CDR3 DNA reads TGTGCCAGCAGTGGCAACAGGGGGTGGGGAGCTGAAGCTTTCTTC. Amino acid sequence: CASSGNRGWGAEAFF. Together with reference TRBV25-1 and TRBJ1-1, the CDR3 gives the full variable domain: EADIYQTPRYLVIGTGKKITLECSQTMGHDKMYWYQQDPGMELHLIHYSYGVNSTEKGDLSSESTVSRIRTEHFPLTLESARPSHTSQYLCASSGNRGWGAEAFFGQGTRLTVV.

This clone occurred a few times. This sequence joins TRBV5-1 and TRBJ2-2; TRBD2 might be the D (6 bases). This CDR3 region has 16 residues. The V end lost 7 bases, the J end lost 1 base, and 17 bases lay between the germline ends. Germline V CDR1 and CDR2: SGHRS, YFSETQ. In DNA form, the CDR3 reads TGCGCCAGCGGACCCCCGGGACTTCGGAACACCGGGGAGCTGTTTTTT. Translated, it gives CASGPPGLRNTGELFF.